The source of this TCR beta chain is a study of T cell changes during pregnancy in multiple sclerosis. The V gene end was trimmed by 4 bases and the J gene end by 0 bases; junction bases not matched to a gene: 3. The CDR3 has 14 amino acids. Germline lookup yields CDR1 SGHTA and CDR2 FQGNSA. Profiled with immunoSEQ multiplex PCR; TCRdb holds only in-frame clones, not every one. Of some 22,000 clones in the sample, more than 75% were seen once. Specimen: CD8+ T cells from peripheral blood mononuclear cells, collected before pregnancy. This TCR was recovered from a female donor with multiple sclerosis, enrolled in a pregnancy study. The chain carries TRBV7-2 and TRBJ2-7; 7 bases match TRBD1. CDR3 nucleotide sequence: TGTGCCAGCAGCTCCCCAGGGGGCTCCTACGAGCAGTACTTC. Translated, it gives CASSSPGGSYEQYF.